One TCR beta chain is described in this entry. The CDR3 contains 16 residues. Looked up from germline, CDR1 is SGHVS and CDR2 is FQNEAQ. V lost 0 bases to trimming and J lost 0 bases, with 11 bases between them. Terminally differentiated effector memory CD45RA+ cells were left out of the naive CD8 fraction, which was CD45RO-negative and positively selected for CCR7. The data stem from a study of shared clonotypes between healthy human individuals. Study overall: CD8 memory received one plate per donor, CD8 naive two, CD4 memory three and CD4 naive three.

The method was immunoSEQ multiplex PCR; TCRdb's version includes in-frame clones alone and lacks a portion of them. The table lists more than 500,000 clones, around 96% of them singletons. This receptor was taken from a woman aged 25 to 45 in good health. The material sequenced was naive CD8+ T cells sorted from blood. This sequence joins TRBV7-8 and TRBJ1-1, with D hard to call. Written as DNA, the CDR3 is TGTGCCAGCAGCTTAGCGGACTACACACTGAACACTGAAGCTTTCTTT. It encodes CASSLADYTLNTEAFF.